These 23 T cell receptor beta chains came from one sample sequenced in a study of blood T cell repertoires in COVID-19. Produced via immunoSEQ multiplex PCR; TCRdb's table is partial and in-frame only. The repertoire consists of roughly 200,000 clones, with approximately 84% occurring once and the leading ten covering about 4.2%. The specimen sequenced was peripheral blood. These receptors originate from a man between 45 and 60 years old with active or convalescent COVID-19.

This chain connects TRBV2 to TRBJ2-1; TRBD1 might be the D (6 bases). Looked up from germline, CDR1 is SNHLY and CDR2 is FYNNEI. CDR3 length: 13 amino acids. V was clipped by 6 bases and J by 10 bases, with 16 bases between them. The CDR3 nucleotides are TGTGCCAGCAGGGGGGCCCTCAGGGGAGAGCAGTTCTTC. This codes for CASRGALRGEQFF.

The rearrangement uses TRBV7-9 and TRBJ1-1, with 7 bases identical to TRBD1. Germline assignment: CDR1 SEHNR and CDR2 FQNEAQ (reference sequence). J was trimmed by 6 bases and V by 1 base; bases with no gene match: 5. This CDR3 comprises 14 residues. The CDR3 sequence: CASSLGRGVSEAFF. CDR3 nucleotides: TGTGCCAGCAGCTTAGGCAGGGGGGTCTCTGAAGCTTTCTTT.

J is TRBJ2-2 and V is TRBV2; D remains unclear. V was trimmed by 4 bases and J by 5 bases, leaving 8 bases between them. Germline loops: CDR1 SNHLY, CDR2 FYNNEI. The CDR3 has 13 residues. CDR3 nucleotides: TGTGCCAGCAGTGCCGGGTGGACCGGGGAGCTGTTTTTT. Residues: CASSAGWTGELFF.

The rearrangement uses TRBV30 and TRBJ1-2, with D unclear. CDR1 is GTSNPN, CDR2 SVGIG, per germline (reference sequence). This CDR3 spans 14 amino acids. Trimming took 0 bases from V and 7 from J, leaving 15 bases between them. CDR3 residues: CAWSVQGTSGGYTF. The CDR3 DNA sequence: TGTGCCTGGAGTGTACAAGGCACGTCGGGTGGCTACACCTTC.

The CDR3 region has the DNA TGCGCCAGCAGCTTGGGACTAGTTCGGGATGAGCAGTTCTTC. It codes for CASSLGLVRDEQFF. The chain combines TRBV5-1 with TRBJ2-1, with D possibly matching TRBD2 (6 bases). The CDR3 is 14 amino acids. Germline V gives CDR1 SGHRS, CDR2 YFSETQ. Trimming left V 0 bases short and J 8 bases short, with 12 bases between. Using reference TRBV5-1 and TRBJ2-1 for the parts outside the CDR3, the full variable domain is KAGVTQTPRYLIKTRGQQVTLSCSPISGHRSVSWYQQTPGQGLQFLFEYFSETQRNKGNFPGRFSGRQFSNSRSEMNVSTLELGDSALYLCASSLGLVRDEQFFGPGTRLTVL.

The V and J genes are TRBV30 and TRBJ1-1; 8 nucleotides match TRBD1. The CDR3 is 15 amino acids. Germline V gives CDR1 GTSNPN, CDR2 SVGIG (reference sequence). With V trimmed by 3 bases and J by 4 bases, 10 bases remained unmatched. CDR3 residues: CAWRAGRGLVTEAFF. The CDR3 DNA sequence: TGTGCCTGGAGGGCAGGCAGGGGGCTCGTCACTGAAGCTTTCTTT.

The gene calls are TRBV28 and TRBJ1-2; 7 nucleotides line up with TRBD1. There are 13 residues in the CDR3. Germline assignment: CDR1 MDHEN and CDR2 SYDVKM. J gave up 7 bases and V 6 bases, and 8 bases lay outside the gene matches. CDR3 loop: CASRNSGDSGYTF. DNA of the CDR3: TGTGCCAGCAGGAACTCAGGGGACAGTGGCTACACCTTC.

The chain is built from TRBV6-5 and TRBJ2-3, with 9 positions matching TRBD1. This CDR3 is built from 15 residues. The germline CDR1 and CDR2 sequences are MNHEY and SVGAGI. The V gene end was trimmed by 4 bases and the J gene end by 0 bases; junction bases not matched to a gene: 2. CDR3 amino acids: CASSSTGGSTDTQYF. The CDR3 nucleotides are TGTGCCAGCAGTTCCACAGGGGGCAGCACAGATACGCAGTATTTT.

The rearrangement uses TRBV5-1 and TRBJ2-5; the match to TRBD2 covers 9 bases. The CDR3 is 18 residues long. Germline CDR1 SGHRS, CDR2 YFSETQ. V lost 1 base to trimming and J lost 2 bases; unmatched junction nucleotides: 12. CDR3 loop: CASSLSGAGGRRQETQYF. The CDR3 nucleotides are TGCGCCAGCAGCTTGTCAGGAGCGGGGGGACGCCGACAAGAGACCCAGTACTTC.

The rearrangement uses TRBV10-2 and TRBJ2-1; 8 bases align to TRBD1. The CDR3 loop spans 15 amino acids. Germline CDR1 and CDR2: WSHSY and SAAADI. V dropped 2 bases and J dropped 8; count of bases not matched to a gene: 8. This CDR3 reads CASSERGNRGDEQFF. CDR3 nucleotides: TGCGCCAGCAGTGAGCGGGGAAACAGGGGGGATGAGCAGTTCTTC.

The rearrangement links TRBV7-2 to TRBJ1-4; 7 positions match TRBD1. There are 15 residues in the CDR3. Trimming removed 1 base from V and 7 bases from J; junction bases left unmatched: 6. CDR1 and CDR2 (germline): SGHTA, FQGNSA. DNA of the CDR3: TGTGCCAGCAGCTTAGACAGGGGCGGTGGTGAAAAACTGTTTTTT. Translated, it gives CASSLDRGGGEKLFF.

V gene TRBV30 combines with J gene TRBJ2-1; TRBD2 aligns across 8 bases. CDR1 is GTSNPN and CDR2 is SVGIG in the germline V gene (reference sequence). V lost 3 bases and J lost 2; bases outside the gene matches: 9. The CDR3 is made up of 16 amino acids. CDR3 nucleotides: TGTGCCTGGAGCTCCCGGGGAGCGGGGGCCTACAATGAGCAGTTCTTC. Protein: CAWSSRGAGAYNEQFF.

The chain recombines TRBV12-3 or TRBV12-4 with TRBJ2-1, with a weak D call TRBD2 (7 bases). Trimming cost V 7 bases and J 9 bases, with 16 bases left between them. The CDR3 spans 13 residues. The CDR3 DNA follows: TGTGCCAGCACGAAGAGGGGGGGCGGTGAGCAGTTCTTC. This encodes CASTKRGGGEQFF.

The V gene is TRBV19, the J gene TRBJ2-5, with 7 bases aligning to TRBD1. This CDR3 is 16 amino acids long. Germline assignment: CDR1 LNHDA and CDR2 SQIVND (reference sequence). J lost 1 base, V lost 5 bases, and 10 bases had no gene match. The CDR3 sequence: CASSLRDRVLQETQYF. In nucleotides, the CDR3 is TGTGCCAGTAGTCTCCGGGACAGAGTACTCCAAGAGACCCAGTACTTC.

This chain's CDR3 is CASSVGTGHAEAFF. CDR3 nucleotide sequence: TGTGCCAGCAGCGTTGGAACAGGGCACGCTGAAGCTTTCTTT. The chain links TRBV9 to TRBJ1-1; perhaps TRBD1 as D (6 bases). Trimming took 2 bases from V and 6 from J, leaving 14 bases between them. The CDR3 sequence is 14 residues long. Germline-derived CDR1 and CDR2 are SGDLS and YYNGEE.

The chain uses TRBV4-1 and TRBJ2-5, with 7 bases lining up with TRBD2. This CDR3 has 13 residues. The V gene's germline CDR1 is MGHRA and CDR2 YSYEKL. Losses at the gene ends were 4 bases for V and 5 bases for J; bases not matched to a gene: 4. The CDR3 coding sequence is TGCGCCAGCAGCCTCGGACTAGTGGAGACCCAGTACTTC. Translated, it gives CASSLGLVETQYF.

J is TRBJ1-5 and V is TRBV29-1; tentatively, D is TRBD1 (5 bases). Germline V gene data show CDR1 as SQVTM and CDR2 as ANQGSEA. CDR3 length equals 13 residues. V shed 4 bases and J shed 4 bases, with 11 bases lying between them. CDR3: CSVGPGGNQPQHF. The CDR3 DNA reads TGCAGCGTTGGCCCTGGGGGGAATCAGCCCCAGCATTTT.

The chain carries TRBV24-1 and TRBJ2-5; 9 nucleotides match TRBD1. V gave up 4 bases and J gave up 4 bases; unmatched junction bases: 3. The CDR3 totals 14 residues. CDR1 is KGHDR and CDR2 is SFDVKD in the germline V gene. This CDR3 reads CATSETGQGETQYF. The CDR3 coding sequence is TGTGCCACCAGTGAAACGGGACAGGGAGAGACCCAGTACTTC.

This clone was detected many times. The final CDR3 position lacks the conserved phenylalanine or tryptophan, pointing to a likely read error. No DNA is shown, since the ends of the CDR3 on it are uncertain; the CDR3 is the one TCRdb lists. The J gene is TRBJ1-2, the V gene TRBV5-1; the D call of TRBD1 is as the table states it, not checked on the DNA. Per the germline V gene, CDR1 is SGHRS and CDR2 is YFSETQ. The CDR3 region is 11 residues in length, termini included. The CDR3 here is CASIRDRVLRA.

This clone showed up many times. This chain uses TRBV4-1 with TRBJ1-2, with D perhaps TRBD1 (6 bases). V was cut by 4 bases and J by 8 bases, with 14 bases left in between. Germline-derived CDR1 and CDR2 are MGHRA and YSYEKL. The CDR3 is 13 amino acids. The DNA for the CDR3 is TGCGCCAGCAGCCTCGAGGGGGAAAGGGGCTACACCTTC. It is translated as CASSLEGERGYTF.

This clone has a single count. The J gene is TRBJ2-3, the V gene TRBV4-1, with unresolved D. With 0 bases removed from V and 0 bases from J, the gap between germline ends came to 4 bases. This CDR3 spans 14 amino acids. Germline CDR1 and CDR2: MGHRA and YSYEKL. CDR3 region: CASSQESSTDTQYF. CDR3 in DNA: TGCGCCAGCAGCCAAGAGTCGAGCACAGATACGCAGTATTTT.

The chain employs TRBV19 and TRBJ1-5; the D is unclear. Germline-derived CDR1 and CDR2 are LNHDA and SQIVND (reference sequence). The CDR3 contains 14 residues. The V gene lost 8 bases and the J gene lost 1 base, with 12 bases spanning the gap. The CDR3 DNA reads TGTGCCAGTGGCCCTTCGGGAAGCAATCAGCCCCAGCATTTT. Encoded protein: CASGPSGSNQPQHF.

The CDR3 here is CASSFITGGQETQYF. Here the CDR3 DNA reads TGTGCCAGCAGTTTTATAACAGGGGGCCAAGAGACCCAGTACTTC. The rearrangement joins TRBV27 to TRBJ2-5; 8 bases are shared with TRBD1. CDR3 size: 15 residues. J lost 1 base, V lost 3 bases, and 4 bases had no gene match. Germline values: CDR1 MNHEY, CDR2 SMNVEV (reference sequence).